This is a list of T cell receptor beta chains from one sample in a study of blood T cell repertoires in COVID-19. The table came from immunoSEQ multiplex PCR; TCRdb's copy has only in-frame clones and leaves some out. The sample records about 220,000 clones, 70% to 85% being singletons. Sequencing was carried out using PBMCs or T cells enriched from blood (not recorded which). The receptors derive from a woman aged 55-70 years who had recovered from COVID-19. Each CDR3 is given with its conserved first and last residue. The D gene is left open where the match is weak. Clone size is given for some rows only: seen once, a few or many times, or a class if the clone is expanded.

TRBV11-3	.	TRBJ2-1	.	CASSLDPSPYNEQFF	TGTGCCAGCAGCTTAGACCCAAGCCCTTACAATGAGCAGTTCTTC
TRBV7-8	.	TRBJ1-2	.	CASSLAEAFYGYTF	TGTGCCAGCAGCTTAGCAGAGGCCTTCTATGGCTACACCTTC
TRBV4-1	.	TRBJ1-2	.	CASSQDPRAGYGYTF	TGCGCCAGCAGCCAAGATCCAAGGGCGGGCTATGGCTACACCTTC
TRBV6-5	.	TRBJ2-1	.	CASSYSVQREQFF	TGTGCCAGCAGTTACTCTGTCCAGCGTGAGCAGTTCTTC
TRBV7-5	.	TRBJ1-6	.	CVRSALHHINSPLHF	TGTGTCAGAAGCGCTCTCCACCACATAAATTCACCCCTCCACTTT
TRBV7-9	.	TRBJ2-5	TRBD1	CASSSGQQETQYF	TGTGCCAGCAGCTCGGGACAGCAAGAGACCCAGTACTTC
TRBV4-2	.	TRBJ2-7	.	CASSQARTAYEQYF	TGTGCCAGCAGCCAAGCGAGGACAGCCTACGAGCAGTACTTC
TRBV29-1	.	TRBJ2-3	TRBD2	CSVYRTSVTDTQYF	TGCAGCGTTTATAGGACTAGTGTCACAGATACGCAGTATTTT
TRBV6-2/TRBV6-3	once	TRBJ2-7	.	CASSYSNQGNEQYF	TGTGCCAGCAGTTACTCGAATCAGGGGAACGAGCAGTACTTC
TRBV4-2	.	TRBJ1-5	TRBD1	CASSQSVMGQGLWQPQHF	TGTGCCAGCAGCCAATCGGTTATGGGACAGGGGTTGTGGCAGCCCCAGCATTTT
TRBV7-6	.	TRBJ2-5	TRBD1	CASSQTGTGGLETQYF	TGTGCCAGCAGCCAAACCGGGACAGGGGGCCTAGAGACCCAGTACTTC
TRBV28	.	TRBJ2-3	TRBD2	CASRNLAGGTDTQYF	TGTGCCAGCAGGAATTTAGCGGGAGGCACAGATACGCAGTATTTT
TRBV3-1/TRBV3-2	.	TRBJ1-4	.	CASSQVLKPDVKLFF	TGTGCCAGCAGCCAAGTATTAAAGCCCGATGTTAAGCTGTTTTTT
TRBV6-5	.	TRBJ1-6	.	CASEGRDKNSPLHF	TGTGCCAGTGAAGGTCGGGACAAAAATTCACCCCTCCACTTT
TRBV3-1/TRBV3-2	.	TRBJ2-3	TRBD2	CASSQKRGGLTDTQYF	TGTGCCAGCAGCCAGAAGCGGGGGGGCTTAACAGATACGCAGTATTTT
TRBV5-6	.	TRBJ1-2	.	CASSQTGHHGYTF	TGTGCCAGCAGCCAAACGGGACATCATGGCTACACCTTC
TRBV15	once	TRBJ1-6	TRBD1	CATSRGQGRMEWNSPLHF	TGTGCCACCAGCAGAGGACAGGGTCGGATGGAGTGGAATTCACCCCTCCACTTT
TRBV3-1/TRBV3-2	once	TRBJ2-1	.	CASSQVGRDNEQFF	TGTGCCAGCAGCCAAGTCGGGCGGGACAATGAGCAGTTCTTC
TRBV27	once	TRBJ2-3	TRBD1	CASSSSDRGRMGDTQYF	TGTGCCAGCAGTTCCTCTGACAGGGGTCGAATGGGAGATACGCAGTATTTT
TRBV15	.	TRBJ2-7	TRBD2	CATSRDLTSGSASYEQYF	TGTGCCACCAGCAGAGATCTCACTAGCGGGAGTGCATCCTACGAGCAGTACTTC
TRBV10-3	.	TRBJ1-2	.	CAISVQQPYGYTF	TGTGCCATCAGTGTACAACAGCCTTATGGCTACACCTTC
TRBV12-5	.	TRBJ2-7	.	CASGLEQGIPYEQYF	TGTGCTAGTGGTTTGGAGCAGGGTATCCCCTACGAGCAGTACTTC
TRBV19	.	TRBJ1-4	TRBD1	CASSVTGDGEKLFF	TGTGCCAGTAGTGTAACAGGGGACGGTGAAAAACTGTTTTTT
TRBV19	.	TRBJ1-3	TRBD1	CASLRQGARDTIYF	TGTGCCAGCCTTCGACAGGGGGCAAGGGACACCATATATTTT
TRBV19	.	TRBJ1-3	TRBD1	CASSFSGTANSGNTIYF	TGTGCCAGTAGTTTTTCCGGGACAGCTAACTCTGGAAACACCATATATTTT
TRBV7-9	.	TRBJ2-1	.	CASSLSGGGLGNEQFF	TGTGCCAGCAGCTTAAGTGGAGGGGGCTTGGGCAATGAGCAGTTCTTC
TRBV7-2	.	TRBJ1-1	TRBD1	CASSSQGSTEAFF	TGTGCCAGCAGCTCACAGGGGAGCACTGAAGCTTTCTTT
TRBV6-1	once	TRBJ2-3	.	CASSEGRGTQYF	TGTGCCAGCAGTGAAGGGCGAGGTACGCAGTATTTT
TRBV6-1	once	TRBJ2-1	TRBD1	CASSEARQGTEQFF	TGTGCCAGCAGTGAAGCCCGACAGGGCACTGAGCAGTTCTTC
TRBV6-6	.	TRBJ2-1	TRBD2	CASSPAGTSGSQVQFF	TGTGCCAGCAGTCCGGCCGGGACTAGCGGTTCTCAGGTGCAGTTCTTC
TRBV5-1	.	TRBJ1-2	.	CASSLGGGYGYTF	TGCGCCAGCAGCTTAGGTGGAGGATATGGCTACACCTTC
TRBV6-5	.	TRBJ1-1	.	CASSQTQGRGTEAFF	TGTGCCAGCAGCCAAACCCAGGGGCGCGGGACTGAAGCTTTCTTT
TRBV19	.	TRBJ2-5	.	CASSPLTGSETQYF	TGTGCCAGTTCCCCACTAACAGGGTCGGAGACCCAGTACTTC
TRBV5-6	few	TRBJ1-1	.	CASSLMLDRGAFF	TGTGCCAGCAGCTTGATGTTGGACAGAGGAGCTTTCTTT
TRBV6-5	.	TRBJ2-7	TRBD1	CASSPRQGAYEQYF	TGTGCCAGCAGCCCACGACAGGGGGCCTACGAGCAGTACTTC
TRBV3-1/TRBV3-2	.	TRBJ2-1	TRBD2	CASSQDAAGGHNEQFF	TGTGCCAGCAGCCAAGATGCGGCGGGGGGGCACAATGAGCAGTTCTTC
TRBV5-6	.	TRBJ2-4	.	CASSTLGALDIQYF	TGTGCCAGCAGTACCCTAGGGGCCCTAGACATTCAGTACTTC
TRBV15	.	TRBJ1-4	.	CATGVGGQDEKLFF	TGTGCCACCGGTGTGGGGGGGCAGGATGAAAAACTGTTTTTT
TRBV5-1	once	TRBJ2-7	TRBD1	CASSPRQGSYEQYF	TGCGCCAGCAGCCCTCGACAGGGCTCCTACGAGCAGTACTTC
TRBV7-2	.	TRBJ1-6	.	CASSLRSGQTNSPLHF	TGTGCCAGCAGCTTAAGATCTGGGCAGACTAATTCACCCCTCCACTTT
TRBV5-1	.	TRBJ1-1	.	CASRPQGMNTEAFF	TGCGCCAGCAGACCCCAGGGGATGAACACTGAAGCTTTCTTT
TRBV29-1	few	TRBJ1-1	TRBD1	CSVTTTGGSTEAFF	TGCAGCGTTACCACGACAGGGGGGAGCACTGAAGCTTTCTTT
TRBV4-3	.	TRBJ2-2	.	CASSQDASLRNTGELFF	TGCGCCAGCAGCCAAGATGCGTCTCTTAGAAACACCGGGGAGCTGTTTTTT
TRBV18	.	TRBJ1-3	TRBD1	CASSPGTGPESSGNTIYF	TGTGCCAGCTCACCCGGGACAGGGCCGGAGAGCTCTGGAAACACCATATATTTT
TRBV5-1	.	TRBJ1-2	.	CASSLDIVNYGYTF	TGCGCCAGCAGCTTGGATATAGTTAACTATGGCTACACCTTC
TRBV4-2	.	TRBJ1-1	.	CASSQDRDIGTEAFF	TGTGCCAGCAGCCAAGACAGGGATATTGGCACTGAAGCTTTCTTT
TRBV3-1/TRBV3-2	.	TRBJ1-2	.	CASSDPRGGYGYTF	TGTGCCAGCAGCGACCCCCGGGGGGGCTATGGCTACACCTTC
TRBV24-1	.	TRBJ1-4	TRBD1	CATSDSGQGPTNEKLFF	TGTGCCACCAGTGACTCCGGACAGGGGCCAACTAATGAAAAACTGTTTTTT
TRBV5-1	.	TRBJ2-3	TRBD2	CASSLQGAGDTDTQYF	TGCGCCAGCAGCCTCCAAGGAGCGGGGGACACAGATACGCAGTATTTT